This T cell receptor beta chain was identified in a study of cytomegalovirus exposure and HLA in healthy donors. Study-wide results and caveats: The authors later linked a missense DCLRE1C variant to TCR beta V- and J-gene trimming.

The PCR employed 60 Vbeta primers together with 13 Jbeta primers. Authors' processing steps: As a later analysis found, there were 80 million or so unique TCR beta chains, of which some 10 million were shared. The table came from immunoSEQ multiplex PCR; TCRdb's copy has only in-frame clones and leaves some out. V and J calls and clone size are those listed in that table; D and trimming were worked out from the DNA. Here the sample spans 85,000 to 110,000 clones, around 77% being singletons. About this clone: Its antigen is not identified.

This TCR came from a man aged 50 to 60 in good health and CMV-seropositive. The sequenced material came from PBMCs.

The CDR3, as DNA: TGTGCCAGTAGTATGGCGAGCGACAGGCTTTACGAGCAGTACTTC. This translates into CASSMASDRLYEQYF. V and J are TRBV19 and TRBJ2-7; D might be TRBD1 (6 bases). V shed 3 bases and J shed 4 bases, with 16 bases lying between them. Looked up from germline, CDR1 is LNHDA and CDR2 is SQIVND (reference sequence). The CDR3 runs 15 residues.